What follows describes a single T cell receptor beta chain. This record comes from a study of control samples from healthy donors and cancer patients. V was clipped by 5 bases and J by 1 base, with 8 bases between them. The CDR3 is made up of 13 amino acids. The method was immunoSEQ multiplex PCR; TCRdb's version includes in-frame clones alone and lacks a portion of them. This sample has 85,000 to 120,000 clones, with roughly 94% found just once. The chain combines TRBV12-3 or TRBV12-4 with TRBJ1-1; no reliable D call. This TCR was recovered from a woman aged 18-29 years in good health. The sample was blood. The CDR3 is CASSLVPNTEAFF. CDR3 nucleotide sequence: TGTGCCAGCAGTCTCGTCCCGAACACTGAAGCTTTCTTT.